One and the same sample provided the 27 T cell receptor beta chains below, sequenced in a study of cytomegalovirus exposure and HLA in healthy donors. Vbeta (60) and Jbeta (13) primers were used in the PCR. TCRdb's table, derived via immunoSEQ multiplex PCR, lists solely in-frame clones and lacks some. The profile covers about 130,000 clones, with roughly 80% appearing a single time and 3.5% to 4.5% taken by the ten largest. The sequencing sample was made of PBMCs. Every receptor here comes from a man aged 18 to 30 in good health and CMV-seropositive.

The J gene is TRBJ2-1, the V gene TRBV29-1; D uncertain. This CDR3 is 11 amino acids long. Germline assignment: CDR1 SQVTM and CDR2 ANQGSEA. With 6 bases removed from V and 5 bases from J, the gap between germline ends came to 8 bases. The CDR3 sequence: CSVYSNNEQFF. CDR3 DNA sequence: TGCAGCGTGTACTCAAACAATGAGCAGTTCTTC.

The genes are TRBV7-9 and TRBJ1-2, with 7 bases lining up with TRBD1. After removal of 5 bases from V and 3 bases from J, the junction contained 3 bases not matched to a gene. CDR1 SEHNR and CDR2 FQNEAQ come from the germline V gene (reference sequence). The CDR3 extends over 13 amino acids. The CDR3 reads CASSTQGDYGYTF. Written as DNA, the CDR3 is TGTGCCAGCAGCACCCAGGGGGACTATGGCTACACCTTC.

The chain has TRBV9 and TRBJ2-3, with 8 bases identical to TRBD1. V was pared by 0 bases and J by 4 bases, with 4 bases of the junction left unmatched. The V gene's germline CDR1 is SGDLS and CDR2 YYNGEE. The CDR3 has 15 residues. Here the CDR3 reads CASSVDTGGADTQYF. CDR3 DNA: TGTGCCAGCAGCGTAGATACAGGGGGTGCAGATACGCAGTATTTT.

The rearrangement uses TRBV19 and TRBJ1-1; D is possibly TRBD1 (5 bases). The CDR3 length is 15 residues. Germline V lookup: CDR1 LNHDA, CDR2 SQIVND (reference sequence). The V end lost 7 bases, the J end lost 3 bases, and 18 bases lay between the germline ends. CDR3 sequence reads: CASTKQEPWDTEAFF. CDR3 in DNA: TGTGCCAGTACCAAACAGGAACCCTGGGACACTGAAGCTTTCTTT. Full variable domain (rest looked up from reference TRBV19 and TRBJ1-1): DGGITQSPKYLFRKEGQNVTLSCEQNLNHDAMYWYRQDPGQGLRLIYYSQIVNDFQKGDIAEGYSVSREKKESFPLTVTSAQKNPTAFYLCASTKQEPWDTEAFFGQGTRLTVV.

The CDR3 region has the DNA TGTGCCAGCAGCGTGAACAGGGTCGACTATGGCTACACCTTC. This gives the protein CASSVNRVDYGYTF. The chain is built from TRBV7-9 and TRBJ1-2; the D gene is possibly TRBD1 (6 bases). In germline, CDR1 is SEHNR, CDR2 FQNEAQ (reference sequence). Trimming took off 5 bases at V and 3 bases at J, with 13 bases between the two ends. The CDR3 extends over 14 amino acids.

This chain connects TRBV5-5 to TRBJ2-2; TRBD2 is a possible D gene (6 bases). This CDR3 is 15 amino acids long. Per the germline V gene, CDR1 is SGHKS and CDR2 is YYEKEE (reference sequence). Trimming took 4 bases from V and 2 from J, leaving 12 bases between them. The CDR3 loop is CASSISGPNTGELFF. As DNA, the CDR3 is TGTGCCAGCAGCATTAGCGGACCAAACACCGGGGAGCTGTTTTTT.

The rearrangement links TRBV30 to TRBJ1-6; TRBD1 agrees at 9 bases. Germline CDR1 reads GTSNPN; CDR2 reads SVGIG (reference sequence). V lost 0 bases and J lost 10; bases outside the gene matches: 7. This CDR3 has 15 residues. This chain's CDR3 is CAWSVSRTGDSPLHF. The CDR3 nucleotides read TGTGCCTGGAGTGTTTCTCGGACAGGGGACTCACCCCTCCACTTT. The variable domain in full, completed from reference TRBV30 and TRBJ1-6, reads SQTIHQWPATLVQPVGSPLSLECTVEGTSNPNLYWYRQAAGRGLQLLFYSVGIGQISSEVPQNLSASRPQDRQFILSSKKLLLSDSGFYLCAWSVSRTGDSPLHFGNGTRLTVT.

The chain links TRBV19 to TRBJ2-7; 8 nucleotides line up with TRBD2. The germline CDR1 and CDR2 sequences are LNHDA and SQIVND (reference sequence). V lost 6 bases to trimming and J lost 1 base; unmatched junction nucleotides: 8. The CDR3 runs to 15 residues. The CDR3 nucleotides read TGTGCCAGTAGCCCCCGCGGCGGGAGGTCCTACGAGCAGTACTTC. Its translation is CASSPRGGRSYEQYF.

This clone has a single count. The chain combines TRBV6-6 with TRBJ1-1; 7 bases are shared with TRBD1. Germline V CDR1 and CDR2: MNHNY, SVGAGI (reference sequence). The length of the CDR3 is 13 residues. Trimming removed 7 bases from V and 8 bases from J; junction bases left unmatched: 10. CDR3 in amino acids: CASTNRGGGEAFF. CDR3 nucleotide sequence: TGTGCCAGCACCAACAGGGGCGGGGGGGAAGCTTTCTTT.

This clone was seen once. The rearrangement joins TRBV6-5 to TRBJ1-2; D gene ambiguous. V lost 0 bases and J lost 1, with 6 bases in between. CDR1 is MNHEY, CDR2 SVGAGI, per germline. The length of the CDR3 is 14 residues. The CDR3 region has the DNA TGTGCCAGCAGTTACTCTCAGGTTAACTATGGCTACACCTTC. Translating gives CASSYSQVNYGYTF.

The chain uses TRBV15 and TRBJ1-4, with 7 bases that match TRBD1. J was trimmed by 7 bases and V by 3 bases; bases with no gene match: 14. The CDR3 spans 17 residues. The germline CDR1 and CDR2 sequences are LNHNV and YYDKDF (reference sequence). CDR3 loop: CATSRDSTGALGEKLFF. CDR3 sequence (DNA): TGTGCCACCAGCAGGGACTCCACAGGGGCCTTGGGTGAAAAACTGTTTTTT.

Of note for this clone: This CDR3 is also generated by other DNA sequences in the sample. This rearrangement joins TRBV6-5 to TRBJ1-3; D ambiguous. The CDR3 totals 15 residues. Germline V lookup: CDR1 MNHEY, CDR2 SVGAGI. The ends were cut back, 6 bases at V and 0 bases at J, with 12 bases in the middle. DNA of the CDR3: TGTGCCAGCAGACGCGTCGGAGACTCTGGAAACACCATATATTTT. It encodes CASRRVGDSGNTIYF.

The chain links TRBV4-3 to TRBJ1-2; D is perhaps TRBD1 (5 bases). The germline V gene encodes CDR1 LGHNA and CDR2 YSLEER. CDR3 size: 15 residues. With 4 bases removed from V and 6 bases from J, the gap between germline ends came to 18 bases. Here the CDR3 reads CASSPSLGGVNGYTF. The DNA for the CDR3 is TGCGCCAGCAGCCCGAGTCTGGGGGGAGTCAATGGCTACACCTTC.

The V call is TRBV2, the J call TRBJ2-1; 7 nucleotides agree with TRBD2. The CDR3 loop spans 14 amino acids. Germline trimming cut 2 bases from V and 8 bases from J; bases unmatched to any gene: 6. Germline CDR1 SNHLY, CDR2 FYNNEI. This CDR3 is CASSERREPDEQFF. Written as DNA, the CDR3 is TGTGCCAGCAGTGAAAGGCGGGAGCCCGATGAGCAGTTCTTC.

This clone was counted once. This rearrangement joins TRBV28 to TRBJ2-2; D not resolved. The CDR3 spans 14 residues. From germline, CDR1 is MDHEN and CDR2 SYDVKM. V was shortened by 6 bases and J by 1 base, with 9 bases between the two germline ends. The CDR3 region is CASSRGGNTGELFF. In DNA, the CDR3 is TGTGCCAGCAGCCGAGGCGGGAACACCGGGGAGCTGTTTTTT.

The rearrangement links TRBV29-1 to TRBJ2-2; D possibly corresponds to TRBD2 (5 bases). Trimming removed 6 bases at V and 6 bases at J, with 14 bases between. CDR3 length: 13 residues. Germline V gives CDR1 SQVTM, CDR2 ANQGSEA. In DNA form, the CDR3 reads TGCAGCGTCAAAAGAGGGATATCCGGGGAGCTGTTTTTT. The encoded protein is CSVKRGISGELFF.

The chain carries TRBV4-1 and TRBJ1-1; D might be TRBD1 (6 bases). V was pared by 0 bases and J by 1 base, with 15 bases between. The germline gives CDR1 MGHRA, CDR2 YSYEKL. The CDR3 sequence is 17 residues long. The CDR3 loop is CASSQEIPGAENTEAFF. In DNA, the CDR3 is TGCGCCAGCAGCCAAGAAATCCCAGGGGCTGAGAACACTGAAGCTTTCTTT.

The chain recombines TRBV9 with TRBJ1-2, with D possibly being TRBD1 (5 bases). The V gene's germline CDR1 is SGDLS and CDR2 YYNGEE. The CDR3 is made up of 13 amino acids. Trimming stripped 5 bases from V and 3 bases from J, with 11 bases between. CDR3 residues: CASSFGGYYGYTF. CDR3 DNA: TGTGCCAGCAGTTTCGGGGGGTACTATGGCTACACCTTC.

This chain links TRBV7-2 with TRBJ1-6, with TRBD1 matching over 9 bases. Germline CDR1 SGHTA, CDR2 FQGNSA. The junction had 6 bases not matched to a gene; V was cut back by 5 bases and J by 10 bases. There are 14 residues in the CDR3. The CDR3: CASSPRDRESPLHF. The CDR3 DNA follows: TGTGCCAGCAGCCCGCGGGACAGGGAATCACCCCTCCACTTT.

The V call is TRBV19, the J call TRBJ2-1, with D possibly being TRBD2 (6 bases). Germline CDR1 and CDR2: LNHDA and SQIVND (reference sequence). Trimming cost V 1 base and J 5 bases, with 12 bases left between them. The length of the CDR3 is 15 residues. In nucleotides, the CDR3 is TGTGCCAGTAGTATAGGTCTAGCGAACCACAATGAGCAGTTCTTC. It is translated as CASSIGLANHNEQFF.

The CDR3, as DNA: TGTGCCAGTAAGCCCCGGGACAGGGATGGCTACACCTTC. Translated, it gives CASKPRDRDGYTF. The rearrangement links TRBV19 to TRBJ1-2, with TRBD1 matching over 9 bases. CDR1 and CDR2 from the germline V gene are LNHDA and SQIVND (reference sequence). The CDR3 consists of 13 residues. V dropped 7 bases and J dropped 6; count of bases not matched to a gene: 6. The whole variable domain, remainder taken from reference TRBV19 and TRBJ1-2, is DGGITQSPKYLFRKEGQNVTLSCEQNLNHDAMYWYRQDPGQGLRLIYYSQIVNDFQKGDIAEGYSVSREKKESFPLTVTSAQKNPTAFYLCASKPRDRDGYTFGSGTRLTVV.

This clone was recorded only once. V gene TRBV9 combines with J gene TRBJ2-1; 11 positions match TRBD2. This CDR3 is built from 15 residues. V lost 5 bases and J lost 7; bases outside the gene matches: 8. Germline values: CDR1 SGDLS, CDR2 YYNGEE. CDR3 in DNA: TGTGCCAGCAGGGAACTAGCGGGAGAGGCGAATGAGCAGTTCTTC. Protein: CASRELAGEANEQFF.

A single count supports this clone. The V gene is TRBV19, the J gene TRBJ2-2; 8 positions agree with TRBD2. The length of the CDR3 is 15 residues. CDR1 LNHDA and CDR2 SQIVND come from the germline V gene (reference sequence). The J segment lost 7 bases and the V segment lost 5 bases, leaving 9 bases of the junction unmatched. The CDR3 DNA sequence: TGTGCCAGTAGTCTATACGGGGGGGACGACGGGGAGCTGTTTTTT. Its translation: CASSLYGGDDGELFF.

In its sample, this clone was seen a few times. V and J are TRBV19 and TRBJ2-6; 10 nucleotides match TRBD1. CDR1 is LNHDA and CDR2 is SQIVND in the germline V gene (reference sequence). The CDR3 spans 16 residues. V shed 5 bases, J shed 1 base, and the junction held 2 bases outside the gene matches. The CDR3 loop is CASSSGQGSGANVLTF. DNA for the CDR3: TGTGCCAGTAGTTCGGGACAGGGGTCTGGGGCCAACGTCCTGACTTTC.

CDR3 bases: TGTGCCAGCAGTGCACGGTGGGCGGGAGGAACAGATACGCAGTATTTT. Its protein product is CASSARWAGGTDTQYF. The rearrangement uses TRBV2 and TRBJ2-3; 8 bases are shared with TRBD2. With V trimmed by 4 bases and J by 3 bases, 9 bases remained unmatched. CDR1 and CDR2 (germline): SNHLY, FYNNEI. The CDR3 spans 16 residues.

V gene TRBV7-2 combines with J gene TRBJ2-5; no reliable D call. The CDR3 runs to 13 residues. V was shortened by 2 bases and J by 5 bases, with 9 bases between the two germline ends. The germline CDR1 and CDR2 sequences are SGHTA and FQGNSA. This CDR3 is CASSLTEAETQYF. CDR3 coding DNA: TGTGCCAGCAGCTTAACAGAAGCTGAGACCCAGTACTTC.

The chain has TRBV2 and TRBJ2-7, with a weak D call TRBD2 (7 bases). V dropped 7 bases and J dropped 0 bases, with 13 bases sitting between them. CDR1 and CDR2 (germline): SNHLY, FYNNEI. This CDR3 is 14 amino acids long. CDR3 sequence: CASKGGAGSYEQYF. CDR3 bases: TGTGCCAGCAAGGGGGGGGCAGGCTCCTACGAGCAGTACTTC.